This T cell receptor beta chain was captured by sequencing in a study of T-cell reconstitution after alpha-beta-depleted transplantation in children. Using unique molecular identifiers, the investigators prepared the TCRbeta library. Using its own MiXCR run on the PCR reads, TCRdb lists one record per CDR3 protein. Of roughly 200,000 distinct CDR3 sequences in the sample, roughly 10% were seen once. This clonotype was picked up many times. No antigen is known for it. General study results and limits: Expanded graft clones, several hundred of them, were reportedly the source of alpha-beta T cells about two months after transplant. From newly produced T cells came most of the T-cell counts and diversity one year after transplant. Some patients' high day-60 TCRbeta diversity was attributed to recipient cells surviving conditioning.

The CDR3 loop spans 14 amino acids. V was cut by 5 bases and J by 7 bases, with 15 bases left in between. The chain employs TRBV12-3 or TRBV12-4 and TRBJ2-1; D is undetermined. The specimen comprised PBMCs, sampled before TCRalphabeta/CD19-depleted stem cell transplant. The TCR was taken from a child in the first two years of life with acute myeloid leukemia, due to receive a stem cell transplant. The CDR3 is CASSRTRPGNEQFF. The CDR3 nucleotides read TGTGCCAGCAGTCGGACCCGACCTGGGAATGAGCAGTTCTTC.